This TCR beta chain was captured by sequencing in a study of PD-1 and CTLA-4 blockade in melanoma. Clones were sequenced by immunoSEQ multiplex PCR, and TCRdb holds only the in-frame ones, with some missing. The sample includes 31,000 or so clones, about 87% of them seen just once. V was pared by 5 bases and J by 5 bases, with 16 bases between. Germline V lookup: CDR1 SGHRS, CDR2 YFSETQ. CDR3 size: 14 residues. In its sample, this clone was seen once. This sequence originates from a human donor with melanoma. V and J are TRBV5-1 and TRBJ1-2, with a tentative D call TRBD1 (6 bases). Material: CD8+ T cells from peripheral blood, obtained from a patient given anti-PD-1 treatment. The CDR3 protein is CASRSAQGFYGYTF. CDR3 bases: TGCGCCAGCAGGAGCGCTCAGGGGTTTTATGGCTACACCTTC.